This entry is about one TCR beta chain. Sequencing used immunoSEQ multiplex PCR; TCRdb keeps in-frame clones, though not all of them. Altogether roughly 130,000 clones are present, about 80% being singletons, with the ten largest covering 3.5% to 4.5%. Germline assignment: CDR1 MDHEN and CDR2 SYDVKM. This CDR3 has 14 amino acids. The V and J ends lost 2 bases and 8 bases respectively, with 15 bases between them. This entry belongs to a study of blood T cell repertoires in COVID-19. Study information: Some COVID-19 samples were acute and others convalescent; all came from the United States, Italy and Spain.

Source material: peripheral blood. The sequence derives from a man aged 60-69 years with acute or convalescent COVID-19. The genes are TRBV28 and TRBJ1-2, with D unresolved. The CDR3 spells CASSLPVAGGGYTF. In nucleotides, the CDR3 is TGTGCCAGCAGTTTACCTGTCGCAGGTGGGGGCTACACCTTC.